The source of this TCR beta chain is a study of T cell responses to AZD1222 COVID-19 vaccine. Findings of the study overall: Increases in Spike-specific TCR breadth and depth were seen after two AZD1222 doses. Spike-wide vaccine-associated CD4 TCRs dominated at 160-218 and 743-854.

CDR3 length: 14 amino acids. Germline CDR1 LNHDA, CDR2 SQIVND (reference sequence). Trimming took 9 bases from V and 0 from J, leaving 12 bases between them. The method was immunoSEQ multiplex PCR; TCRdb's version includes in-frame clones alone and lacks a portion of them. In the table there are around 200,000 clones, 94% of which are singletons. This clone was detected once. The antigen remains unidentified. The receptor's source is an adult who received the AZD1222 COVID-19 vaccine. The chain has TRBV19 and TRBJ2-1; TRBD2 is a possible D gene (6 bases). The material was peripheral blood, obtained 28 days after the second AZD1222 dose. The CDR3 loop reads CASRRASSYNEQFF. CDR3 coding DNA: TGTGCCAGCAGGAGGGCTTCCTCCTACAATGAGCAGTTCTTC.